This TCR beta chain was found in a study of cytomegalovirus exposure and HLA in healthy donors. General observations from the study: Subsequent analysis of the 120 or so validation repertoires found a tendency for first-cohort TCR clusters to co-occur. CMV antigen specificity of a few CMV-associated chains was confirmed in vitro. According to the study, some 160 TCR beta chains were cytomegalovirus-associated.

The donors were part of the validation cohort, which consisted of some 120 subjects and was separate from the first cohort of 666 subjects. Germline CDR1 reads SGHVS; CDR2 reads FQNEAQ. V lost 5 bases, J lost 0 bases, and 13 bases lay in between. The CDR3 is 15 residues long. Concerning this clone: The antigen is undetermined.

Here immunoSEQ multiplex PCR was the method, and the copy in TCRdb shows in-frame clones only, minus some. This sample has some 98,000 clones; around 88% occur once, and the top ten carry roughly 4%. The sequencing sample was made of PBMCs. The source is a woman aged 25 to 39 in good health and CMV-seronegative. The chain combines TRBV7-8 with TRBJ1-2, with D unclear. CDR3 residues: CASSPGGLANYGYTF. The CDR3, as DNA: TGTGCCAGCAGCCCTGGCGGTTTAGCTAACTATGGCTACACCTTC.